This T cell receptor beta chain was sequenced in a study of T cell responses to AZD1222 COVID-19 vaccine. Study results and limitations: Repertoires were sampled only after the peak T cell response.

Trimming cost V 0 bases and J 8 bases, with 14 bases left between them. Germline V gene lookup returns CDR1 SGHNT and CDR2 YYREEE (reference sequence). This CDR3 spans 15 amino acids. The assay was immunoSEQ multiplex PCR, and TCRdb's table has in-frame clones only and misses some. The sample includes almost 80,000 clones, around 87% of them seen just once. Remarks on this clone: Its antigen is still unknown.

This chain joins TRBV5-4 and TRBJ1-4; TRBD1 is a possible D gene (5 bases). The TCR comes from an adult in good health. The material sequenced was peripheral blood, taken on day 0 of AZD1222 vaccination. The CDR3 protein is CASSLAGGEGEKLFF. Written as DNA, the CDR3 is TGTGCCAGCAGCTTGGCCGGGGGTGAGGGAGAAAAACTGTTTTTT. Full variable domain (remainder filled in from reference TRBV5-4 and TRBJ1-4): ETGVTQSPTHLIKTRGQQVTLRCSSQSGHNTVSWYQQALGQGPQFIFQYYREEENGRGNFPPRFSGLQFPNYSSELNVNALELDDSALYLCASSLAGGEGEKLFFGSGTQLSVL.